This T cell receptor (beta chain) was identified in a study of blood T cell repertoires in COVID-19. Study in general: The United States, Italy and Spain provided the acute and convalescent COVID-19 samples. PBMCs, B-cell-depleted T cells, or T cells provided the cDNA or gDNA that made up the material.

Original handling: Reference gene primer amplification gave nucleated cell count estimates. The table came from immunoSEQ multiplex PCR; TCRdb's copy has only in-frame clones and leaves some out. V and J calls and clone size come straight from that table; D and trimming were deduced from the DNA. The sample yields around 260,000 clones, 84% seen once. Unmatched junction bases numbered 13, after V lost 1 base and J lost 1 base. CDR1 LGHDT and CDR2 YNNKEL come from the germline V gene (reference sequence). The CDR3 totals 19 residues. Seattle cases were enrolled at active infection and followed longitudinally.

Sequenced sample: peripheral blood. The sequence came from a person aged 65 to 85 with COVID-19, enrolled during active disease. The rearrangement joins TRBV3-1 (or the pseudogene TRBV3-2) to TRBJ1-5; 7 nucleotides line up with TRBD1. CDR3 sequence: CASSQVRTGQELSNQPQHF. The CDR3 bases are TGTGCCAGCAGCCAAGTAAGGACAGGTCAAGAGTTGAGCAATCAGCCCCAGCATTTT.